The rows below give T cell receptor beta chains drawn from one sample of a study of cytomegalovirus exposure and HLA in healthy donors. TCRdb keeps only in-frame clones here, not all; method: immunoSEQ multiplex PCR. Altogether some 190,000 clones are present, around 81% being singletons, with the ten largest covering approximately 2%. Sample: PBMCs. The source of these receptors is a man younger than 35 in good health and CMV-seronegative. Both conserved end residues are part of each CDR3. A D gene is named only where the DNA matches it firmly. Only part of the rows carry a size: once, few, many, or a class if the clone is expanded.

d_gene	v_gene	j_gene	abundance	CDR3aa	CDR3nt
-	TRBV7-2	TRBJ2-5	-	CASSIQGIETQYF	TGTGCCAGCAGCATACAGGGTATTGAGACCCAGTACTTC
TRBD2	TRBV27	TRBJ2-7	once	CASSFASGSYEQYF	TGTGCCAGCAGTTTCGCCAGCGGGAGCTACGAGCAGTACTTC
TRBD2	TRBV5-4	TRBJ2-1	-	CASSVPGLAFGNEQFF	TGTGCCAGCAGCGTCCCGGGACTAGCGTTTGGAAATGAGCAGTTCTTC
-	TRBV7-6	TRBJ2-6	-	CASSLKGAGANVLTF	TGTGCCAGCAGCTTAAAAGGGGCTGGGGCCAACGTCCTGACTTTC
-	TRBV19	TRBJ2-1	few	CASTVPGGKYNEQFF	TGTGCCAGTACGGTGCCCGGAGGCAAATACAATGAGCAGTTCTTC
TRBD1	TRBV7-8	TRBJ2-5	-	CASSPHRGPQETQYF	TGTGCCAGCAGCCCACACAGGGGTCCGCAAGAGACCCAGTACTTC
TRBD1	TRBV19	TRBJ1-5	-	CASSIGGQDNQPQHF	TGTGCCAGTAGTATCGGGGGACAGGACAATCAGCCCCAGCATTTT
-	TRBV2	TRBJ1-1	-	CASKIGQNTEAFF	TGTGCCAGCAAAATAGGACAGAACACTGAAGCTTTCTTT
TRBD2	TRBV29-1	TRBJ2-1	-	CSLKRGGYNEQFF	TGCAGCCTGAAGCGGGGGGGTTACAATGAGCAGTTCTTC
-	TRBV4-3	TRBJ1-1	-	CASSLGREAFF	TGCGCCAGCAGCCTCGGCAGGGAAGCTTTCTTT
-	TRBV19	TRBJ1-2	-	CASSIAQGGYGYTF	TGTGCCAGTAGTATAGCCCAGGGAGGCTATGGCTACACCTTC
TRBD1	TRBV10-3	TRBJ2-3	-	CAISADTGGYTDTQYF	TGTGCCATCAGTGCAGACACAGGGGGATACACAGATACGCAGTATTTT
TRBD1	TRBV10-3	TRBJ2-7	-	CAIRKDRGSGSYEQYF	TGTGCCATCAGAAAAGACAGGGGGTCTGGCTCCTACGAGCAGTACTTC
TRBD1	TRBV7-9	TRBJ1-4	-	CASSRQGARHEKLFF	TGTGCCAGCAGCAGACAGGGGGCGAGGCATGAAAAACTGTTTTTT
-	TRBV21-1	TRBJ2-2	-	CASTLILTGNTGELFF	TGTGCCAGCACCTTAATACTGACAGGAAACACCGGGGAGCTGTTTTTT
-	TRBV5-6	TRBJ1-2	-	CASSLIGGGYTF	TGTGCCAGCAGCTTGATCGGGGGTGGCTACACCTTC
-	TRBV4-1	TRBJ2-7	-	CASSHPGSANEQYF	TGCGCCAGCAGCCATCCAGGGTCAGCGAATGAGCAGTACTTC
-	TRBV14	TRBJ2-5	-	CASSPSYQETQYF	TGTGCCAGCAGCCCCTCGTACCAAGAGACCCAGTACTTC
-	TRBV21-1	TRBJ2-3	few	CASSNNRELPTQYF	TGTGCCAGCAGCAATAACCGAGAGCTGCCTACGCAGTATTTT
-	TRBV28	TRBJ1-6	-	CASSLGPGTLNSPLHF	TGTGCCAGCAGTTTAGGCCCAGGGACTCTGAATTCACCCCTCCACTTT
TRBD2	TRBV25-1	TRBJ2-1	-	CASSESGTIKGNEQFF	TGTGCCAGCAGTGAGTCCGGGACTATCAAAGGGAATGAGCAGTTCTTC
TRBD1	TRBV6-1	TRBJ1-5	-	CASSAGGGNQPQHF	TGTGCCAGCAGTGCAGGGGGCGGCAATCAGCCCCAGCATTTT
-	TRBV7-9	TRBJ1-2	-	CASSFGTGREVYGYTF	TGTGCCAGCAGCTTTGGCACAGGGAGGGAGGTCTATGGCTACACCTTC
TRBD2	TRBV11-2	TRBJ2-2	-	CASSTAGTIYTGELFF	TGTGCCAGCAGCACGGCCGGGACTATTTACACCGGGGAGCTGTTTTTT
TRBD1	TRBV18	TRBJ2-6	-	CASSPTGTGTSGANVLTF	TGTGCCAGCTCTCCGACCGGGACAGGAACCTCTGGGGCCAACGTCCTGACTTTC
TRBD1	TRBV10-3	TRBJ1-6	-	CAVGQGDSPLHF	TGTGCCGTGGGACAGGGAGATTCACCCCTCCACTTT
-	TRBV2	TRBJ2-2	-	CASSEAGSNTGELFF	TGTGCCAGCAGTGAGGCAGGGTCCAACACCGGGGAGCTGTTTTTT
-	TRBV7-9	TRBJ2-7	-	CARGWGGLYEQYF	TGTGCCAGGGGGTGGGGGGGCCTCTACGAGCAGTACTTC
-	TRBV29-1	TRBJ2-3	-	CSVVSLTDTDTQYF	TGCAGCGTTGTATCGTTGACAGACACAGATACGCAGTATTTT
TRBD1	TRBV7-9	TRBJ2-1	-	CASSARTGIDEQFF	TGTGCCAGCAGCGCCCGGACAGGGATAGATGAGCAGTTCTTC
-	TRBV5-5	TRBJ1-2	-	CASSLARHPEVYGYTF	TGTGCCAGCAGCTTGGCGAGGCACCCCGAGGTCTATGGCTACACCTTC
TRBD1	TRBV15	TRBJ2-5	-	CATSKFRGPQYAFQYF	TGTGCCACCAGCAAATTCAGGGGGCCCCAATACGCGTTCCAGTACTTC